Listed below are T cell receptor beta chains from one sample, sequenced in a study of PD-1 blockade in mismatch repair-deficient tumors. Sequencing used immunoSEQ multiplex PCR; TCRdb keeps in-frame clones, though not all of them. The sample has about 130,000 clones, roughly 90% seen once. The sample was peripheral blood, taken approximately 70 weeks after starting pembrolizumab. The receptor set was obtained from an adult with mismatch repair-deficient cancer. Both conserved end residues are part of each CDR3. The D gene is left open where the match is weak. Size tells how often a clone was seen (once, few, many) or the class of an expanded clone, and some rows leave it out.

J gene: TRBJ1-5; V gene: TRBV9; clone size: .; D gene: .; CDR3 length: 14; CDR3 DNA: TGTGCCAGCAGCGGGGGTAGGAGCAATCAGCCCCAGCATTTT; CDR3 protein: CASSGGRSNQPQHF
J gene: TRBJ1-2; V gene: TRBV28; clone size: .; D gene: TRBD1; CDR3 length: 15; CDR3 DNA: TGTGCCAGCAGCGGGGACAGGGGGCTGGCCTATGGCTACACCTTC; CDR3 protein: CASSGDRGLAYGYTF
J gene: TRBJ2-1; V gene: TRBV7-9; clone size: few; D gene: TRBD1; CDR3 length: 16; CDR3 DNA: TGTGCCAGCAGCTTACGAGGACAGGGATTCTACAATGAGCAGTTCTTC; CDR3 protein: CASSLRGQGFYNEQFF
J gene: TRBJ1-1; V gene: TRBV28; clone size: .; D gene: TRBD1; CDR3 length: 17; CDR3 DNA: TGTGCCAGCAGTTTATGGACAGGGATGGGGATGAACACTGAAGCTTTCTTT; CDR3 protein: CASSLWTGMGMNTEAFF
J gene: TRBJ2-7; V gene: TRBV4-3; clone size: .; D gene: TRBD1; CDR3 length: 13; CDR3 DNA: TGCGCCAGCAGTCGACAGGGGTGGGGCGAGCAGTACTTC; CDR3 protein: CASSRQGWGEQYF
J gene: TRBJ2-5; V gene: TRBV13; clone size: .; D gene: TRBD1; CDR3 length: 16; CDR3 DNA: TGTGCCAGCAGCCCAGGTTTCTTGGGCAGGGGGGAGACCCAGTACTTC; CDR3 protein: CASSPGFLGRGETQYF
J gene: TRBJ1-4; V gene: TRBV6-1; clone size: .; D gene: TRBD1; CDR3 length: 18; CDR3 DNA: TGTGCCAGCAGTGAGAGAGACAGGGTGGTCGGGGCTAATGAAAAACTGTTTTTT; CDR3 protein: CASSERDRVVGANEKLFF
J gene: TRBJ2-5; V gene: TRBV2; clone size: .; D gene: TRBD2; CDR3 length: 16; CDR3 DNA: TGTGCCAGCAGTGGCTCCTACGGGACTAGAGAAGAGACCCAGTACTTC; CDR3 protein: CASSGSYGTREETQYF
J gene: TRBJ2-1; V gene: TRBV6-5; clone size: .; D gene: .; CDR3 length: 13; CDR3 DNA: TGTGCCAGCAGTCGGGACTGGTCGAATGAGCAGTTCTTC; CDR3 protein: CASSRDWSNEQFF
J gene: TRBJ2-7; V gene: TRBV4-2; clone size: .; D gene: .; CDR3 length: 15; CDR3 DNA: TGTGCCAGCAGCCAAGTGACAGGCCTTGCCTACGAGCAGTACTTC; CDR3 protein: CASSQVTGLAYEQYF
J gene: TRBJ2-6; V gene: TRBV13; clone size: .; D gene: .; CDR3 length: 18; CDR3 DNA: TGTGCCAGCAGCTTACGGGCAGGGGCCTCACTCGGGGCCAACGTCCTGACTTTC; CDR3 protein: CASSLRAGASLGANVLTF
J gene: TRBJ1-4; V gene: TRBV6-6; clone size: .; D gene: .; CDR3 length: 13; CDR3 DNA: TGTGCCAGCAGTTACAGGGGTTTCGAAAAACTGTTTTTT; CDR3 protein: CASSYRGFEKLFF
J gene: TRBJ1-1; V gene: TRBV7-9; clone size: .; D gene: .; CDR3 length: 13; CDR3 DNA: TGTGCCAGCAGCTTGAAGGGTGACACTGAAGCTTTCTTT; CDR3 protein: CASSLKGDTEAFF
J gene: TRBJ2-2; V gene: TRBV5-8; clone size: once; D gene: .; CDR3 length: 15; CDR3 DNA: TGTGCCAGCAGCTACGTTACAGGGCGCACCGGGGAGCTGTTTTTT; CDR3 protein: CASSYVTGRTGELFF
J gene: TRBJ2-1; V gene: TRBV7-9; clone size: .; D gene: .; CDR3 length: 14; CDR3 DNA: TGTGCCAGCAGCCTGGTATCAGTTTACAATGAGCAGTTCTTC; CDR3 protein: CASSLVSVYNEQFF
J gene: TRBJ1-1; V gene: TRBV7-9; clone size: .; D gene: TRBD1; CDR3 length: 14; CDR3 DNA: TGTGCCAGCAGCTTACAGGGGGCGCGCACTGAAGCTTTCTTT; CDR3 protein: CASSLQGARTEAFF
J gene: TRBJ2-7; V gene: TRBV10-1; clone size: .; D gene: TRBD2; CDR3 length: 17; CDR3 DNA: TGCGCCAGCAGTGAGTCGATTTGGGCGGGAGGCCCCTACGAGCAGTACTTC; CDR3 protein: CASSESIWAGGPYEQYF
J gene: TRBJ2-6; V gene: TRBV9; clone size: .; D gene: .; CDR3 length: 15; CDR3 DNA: TGTGCCAGCAGCGTAGTGGGCTCTGGGGCCAACGTCCTGACTTTC; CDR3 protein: CASSVVGSGANVLTF
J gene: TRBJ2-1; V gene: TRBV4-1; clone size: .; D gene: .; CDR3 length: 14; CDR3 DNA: TGCGCCAGCAGCCAACCCGGACGGTACAATGAGCAGTTCTTC; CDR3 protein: CASSQPGRYNEQFF
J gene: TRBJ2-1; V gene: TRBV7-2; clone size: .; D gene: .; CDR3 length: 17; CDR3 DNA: TGTGCCAGCAGCTTAGCGGGGCGGCACACGGGGCACAATGAGCAGTTCTTC; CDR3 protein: CASSLAGRHTGHNEQFF